Following are 21 T cell receptor beta chains from one sample sequenced in a study of blood T cell repertoires in COVID-19. Using immunoSEQ multiplex PCR, the repertoire was profiled, and TCRdb retains in-frame clones only, with some absent. There are some 120,000 clones in the sample; about four fifths occur only once, and 15% to 20% lies in the top ten. The material sequenced was peripheral blood. The receptors shown here come from a woman between 45 and 65 years old with acute or convalescent COVID-19.

The V and J genes are TRBV29-1 and TRBJ2-1, with 8 bases aligning to TRBD1. Germline values: CDR1 SQVTM, CDR2 ANQGSEA. This CDR3 is built from 13 residues. The J segment lost 7 bases and the V segment lost 8 bases, leaving 10 bases of the junction unmatched. The DNA for the CDR3 is TGCAGCATGGTGAGGACAGGGTTAAATGAGCAGTTCTTC. This translates into CSMVRTGLNEQFF.

This clone was seen only once. The chain carries TRBV5-1 and TRBJ2-1, with 9 positions matching TRBD2. The CDR3 has 16 residues. Germline V CDR1 and CDR2: SGHRS, YFSETQ. Trimming cost V 4 bases and J 0 bases; bases outside gene matches: 5. CDR3 bases: TGCGCCAGCAGCGAGATAGCGGGGGTCTCCTACAATGAGCAGTTCTTC. Amino acid sequence: CASSEIAGVSYNEQFF.

The V call is TRBV2, the J call TRBJ2-7; 8 bases agree with TRBD1. The ends lost 4 bases at V and 7 bases at J; junction bases unmatched: 6. Per the germline V gene, CDR1 is SNHLY and CDR2 is FYNNEI. The CDR3 length is 13 residues. As DNA, the CDR3 is TGTGCCAGCAGTGCCCAGGGGGCTGAAGAGCAGTACTTC. Its protein product is CASSAQGAEEQYF. Supplemented by reference TRBV2 and TRBJ2-7, the full variable domain reads EPEVTQTPSHQVTQMGQEVILRCVPISNHLYFYWYRQILGQKVEFLVSFYNNEISEKSEIFDDQFSVERPDGSNFTLKIRSTKLEDSAMYFCASSAQGAEEQYFGPGTRLTVT.

The rearrangement uses TRBV3-1 (or the pseudogene TRBV3-2) and TRBJ2-7; perhaps TRBD1 as D (5 bases). The ends were cut back, 2 bases at V and 2 bases at J, with 16 bases in the middle. The CDR3 totals 16 residues. From germline, CDR1 is LGHDT and CDR2 YNNKEL (reference sequence). The chain's CDR3 is CASSQKGWGRTYEQYF. Written as DNA, the CDR3 is TGTGCCAGCAGCCAAAAGGGGTGGGGCAGGACCTACGAGCAGTACTTC.

This chain joins TRBV12-5 and TRBJ1-4, with a tentative D call TRBD1 (6 bases). Trimming removed 6 bases from V and 7 bases from J, with 18 bases in between. The CDR3 has 15 residues. Germline V gene sequence: CDR1 LGHNT, CDR2 FRNRAP. Written as DNA, the CDR3 is TGTGCTAGTGGATCGACATTCGGACAGAGTGAAAAACTGTTTTTT. This sequence encodes CASGSTFGQSEKLFF. The full variable domain, with the rest looked up from reference TRBV12-5 and TRBJ1-4, is DARVTQTPRHKVTEMGQEVTMRCQPILGHNTVFWYRQTMMQGLELLAYFRNRAPLDDSGMPKDRFSAEMPDATLATLKIQPSEPRDSAVYFCASGSTFGQSEKLFFGSGTQLSVL.

This sequence joins TRBV5-4 and TRBJ2-7; D is possibly TRBD1 (5 bases). Germline V gene data show CDR1 as SGHNT and CDR2 as YYREEE (reference sequence). There are 12 residues in the CDR3. The V end was cut by 1 base, the J end by 3 bases, with 5 bases between. CDR3 residues: CASSLQGYEQYF. The CDR3 DNA reads as TGTGCCAGCAGCTTGCAGGGCTACGAGCAGTACTTC.

The genes are TRBV9 and TRBJ1-4; 12 positions match TRBD1. This CDR3 has 17 amino acids. Germline CDR1 SGDLS, CDR2 YYNGEE. V was clipped by 3 bases and J by 7 bases; unmatched bases: 10. In DNA form, the CDR3 reads TGTGCCAGCAGCGGAGACCCGGGACAGGGGGCGGGTGAAAAACTGTTTTTT. It translates to CASSGDPGQGAGEKLFF.

The chain recombines TRBV7-8 with TRBJ2-3, with 14 bases fitting TRBD2. Germline trimming cut 6 bases from V and 3 bases from J; bases unmatched to any gene: 14. The CDR3 spans 19 residues. Germline lookup yields CDR1 SGHVS and CDR2 FQNEAQ. The CDR3 sequence: CASSRTSGGTSVGTDTQYF. The CDR3 region has the DNA TGTGCCAGCAGTCGGACTAGCGGGGGGACGTCCGTAGGTACAGATACGCAGTATTTT.

The V gene is TRBV5-1, the J gene TRBJ2-7; 8 nucleotides align to TRBD1. Germline V gene data show CDR1 as SGHRS and CDR2 as YFSETQ. The V and J ends lost 2 bases and 7 bases, in that order; junction bases with no gene match: 5. This CDR3 has 13 amino acids. The CDR3 is CASSFGQGGEQYF. The CDR3 nucleotides read TGCGCCAGCAGCTTCGGACAGGGCGGGGAGCAGTACTTC.

The gene calls are TRBV30 and TRBJ1-2; 8 bases agree with TRBD1. The V gene's germline CDR1 is GTSNPN and CDR2 SVGIG (reference sequence). The CDR3 runs to 14 residues. V shed 3 bases, J shed 3 bases, and the junction held 6 bases outside the gene matches. CDR3 in amino acids: CAWSLDREDYGYTF. The CDR3 bases are TGTGCCTGGAGCCTGGACAGGGAAGACTATGGCTACACCTTC.

This clone showed up just once. The V gene is TRBV19, the J gene TRBJ1-5, with 11 positions matching TRBD1. Germline loops: CDR1 LNHDA, CDR2 SQIVND (reference sequence). This CDR3 spans 14 amino acids. V dropped 4 bases and J dropped 7; count of bases not matched to a gene: 3. CDR3 region: CASSSGQGAQPQHF. The CDR3, as DNA: TGTGCCAGTAGTAGCGGACAGGGGGCCCAGCCCCAGCATTTT.

The CDR3 bases are TGTGCCACCAGTGAGGCAGGGAATGGCTACACCTTC. Translating gives CATSEAGNGYTF. The V and J genes are TRBV24-1 and TRBJ1-2; D might be TRBD1 (5 bases). The V gene's germline CDR1 is KGHDR and CDR2 SFDVKD. V lost 4 bases to trimming and J lost 6 bases, with 8 bases between them. The CDR3 is 12 residues long.

This rearrangement joins TRBV25-1 to TRBJ1-3; a weak D match, TRBD1 (5 bases). V lost 6 bases, J lost 2 bases, and 17 bases lay in between. Germline V gene lookup returns CDR1 MGHDK and CDR2 SYGVNS. The length of the CDR3 is 16 residues. CDR3 amino acids: CASSPVEGSPGNTIYF. CDR3 DNA: TGTGCCAGCAGCCCTGTGGAGGGGTCGCCTGGAAACACCATATATTTT.

The V and J genes are TRBV5-3 and TRBJ1-5; D gene uncertain. TRBV5-3 is an ORF, and what it does is uncertain. The CDR3 is 14 amino acids. Between the trimmed V and J ends, which lost 10 bases and 6 bases, there was a span of 20 bases. The CDR3, as DNA: TGTGCCTACCGTTCGGAGGGAATAAGTCAGCCCCAGCATTTT. Protein sequence: CAYRSEGISQPQHF.

CDR3 nucleotides: TGTGCCAGCAGTGCCCCGACTAGCGGGGGACACGAGCAGTACTTC. Translation: CASSAPTSGGHEQYF. The V gene is TRBV25-1, the J gene TRBJ2-7; 12 bases are shared with TRBD2. The CDR3 is 15 residues long. The junction had 6 bases not matched to a gene; V was cut back by 4 bases and J by 5 bases. CDR1 and CDR2 from the germline V gene are MGHDK and SYGVNS.

The gene calls are TRBV6-5 and TRBJ1-2, with TRBD1 matching over 7 bases. With 8 bases clipped from V and 8 bases from J, the junction kept 11 bases outside the gene matches. This CDR3 comprises 13 residues. Per the germline V gene, CDR1 is MNHEY and CDR2 is SVGAGI. CDR3 coding DNA: TGTGCCAGCTACAAAAACAGGGGTGGAGGCTACACCTTC. Amino acid sequence: CASYKNRGGGYTF.

The chain joins TRBV5-1 to TRBJ2-1; TRBD1 matches at 9 bases. J was trimmed by 8 bases and V by 5 bases; bases with no gene match: 5. This CDR3 has 13 residues. Germline V gene data show CDR1 as SGHRS and CDR2 as YFSETQ. The CDR3 here is CASRGQGTDEQFF. The DNA for the CDR3 is TGCGCCAGCAGGGGACAGGGTACGGATGAGCAGTTCTTC.

The genes are TRBV2 and TRBJ2-2; D may be TRBD1 (5 bases). The germline V gene encodes CDR1 SNHLY and CDR2 FYNNEI. This CDR3 is built from 15 residues. V was cut by 4 bases and J by 3 bases, with 12 bases left in between. The CDR3 DNA is TGTGCCAGCAGTGTCCTATCAGGGTACACCGGGGAGCTGTTTTTT. Encoded protein: CASSVLSGYTGELFF.

V and J are TRBV10-3 and TRBJ1-2; 9 bases are shared with TRBD1. Trimming took 4 bases from V and 7 from J; bases not matched to a gene: 10. The CDR3 loop spans 15 amino acids. Germline V CDR1 and CDR2: ENHRY, SYGVKD. The DNA for the CDR3 is TGTGCCATCAGTGCTGGGACAGGGCGCATCCCTGGCTACACCTTC. Its translation is CAISAGTGRIPGYTF.

The chain joins TRBV10-3 to TRBJ2-7; 14 nucleotides line up with TRBD2. CDR1 ENHRY and CDR2 SYGVKD come from the germline V gene. This CDR3 region has 20 residues. Trimming removed 0 bases from V and 1 base from J; junction bases left unmatched: 11. For the CDR3, the DNA is TGTGCCATCAGTGAGTCTCCCGGGACTAGCGGGGGACGGGGATCCTACGAGCAGTACTTC. Its translation: CAISESPGTSGGRGSYEQYF.

The J gene is TRBJ1-2, the V gene TRBV5-1; 9 bases align to TRBD1. The CDR3 is 16 amino acids. Germline V CDR1 and CDR2: SGHRS, YFSETQ. The V segment lost 4 bases and the J segment 6 bases; nucleotides outside the gene matches: 13. The CDR3 region is CASSRIAGTGQDGYTF. The CDR3, as DNA: TGCGCCAGCAGCAGAATCGCCGGGACAGGGCAGGATGGCTACACCTTC.